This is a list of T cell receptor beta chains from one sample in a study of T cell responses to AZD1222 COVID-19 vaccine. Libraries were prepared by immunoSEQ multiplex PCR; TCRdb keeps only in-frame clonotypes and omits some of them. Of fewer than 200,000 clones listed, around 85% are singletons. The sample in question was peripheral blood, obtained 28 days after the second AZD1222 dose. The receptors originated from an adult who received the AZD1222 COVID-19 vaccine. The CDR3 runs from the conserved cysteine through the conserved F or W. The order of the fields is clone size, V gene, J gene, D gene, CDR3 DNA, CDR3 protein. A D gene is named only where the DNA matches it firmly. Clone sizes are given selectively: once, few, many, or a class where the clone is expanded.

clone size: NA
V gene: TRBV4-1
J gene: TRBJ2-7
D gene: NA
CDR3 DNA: TGCGCCAGCAGCCTAGAACCCTCCTACGAGCAGTACTTC
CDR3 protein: CASSLEPSYEQYF

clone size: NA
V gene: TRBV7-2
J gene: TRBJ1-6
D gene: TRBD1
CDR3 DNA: TGTGCCAGCAGCCGGGACAGGGTTGGTAATTCACCCCTCCACTTT
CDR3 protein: CASSRDRVGNSPLHF

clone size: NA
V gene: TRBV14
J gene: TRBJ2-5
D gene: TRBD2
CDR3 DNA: TGTGCCAGCAGCCACGTTGCGGGGGGGCAAGAGACCCAGTACTTC
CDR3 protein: CASSHVAGGQETQYF

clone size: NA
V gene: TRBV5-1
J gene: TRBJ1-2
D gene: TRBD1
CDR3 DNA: TGCGCCAGCAGCTTGGATCCTCCCGGACAGGGGGGATACGCTAACTATGGCTACACCTTC
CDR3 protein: CASSLDPPGQGGYANYGYTF

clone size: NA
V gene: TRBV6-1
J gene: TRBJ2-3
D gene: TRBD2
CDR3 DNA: TGTGCCAGCAGTGAACCACTAGCGGGGAAAGGAGATACGCAGTATTTT
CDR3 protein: CASSEPLAGKGDTQYF

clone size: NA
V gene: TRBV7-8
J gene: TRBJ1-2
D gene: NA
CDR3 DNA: TGTGCCAGCAGCTTTCGTCCGGAGTTAGGCAAAGGCTACACCTTC
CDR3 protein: CASSFRPELGKGYTF

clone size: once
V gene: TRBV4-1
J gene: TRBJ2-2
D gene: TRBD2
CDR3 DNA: TGCGCCAGCAGCCAAGTCCCGGGGGGGAACACCGGGGAGCTGTTTTTT
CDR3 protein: CASSQVPGGNTGELFF

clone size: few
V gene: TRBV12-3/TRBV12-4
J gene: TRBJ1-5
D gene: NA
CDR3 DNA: TGTGCCAGCAGTCGTTCCAGTCAGCCCCAGCATTTT
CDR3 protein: CASSRSSQPQHF

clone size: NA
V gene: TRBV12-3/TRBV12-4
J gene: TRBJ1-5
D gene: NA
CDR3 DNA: TGTGCCAGCAGTTTGGGGGCGGCCCAGCATTTT
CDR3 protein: CASSLGAAQHF

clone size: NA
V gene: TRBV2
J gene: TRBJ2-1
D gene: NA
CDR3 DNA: TGTGCCAGCAGTGAAGGTGTAGGAGGGTTCTTC
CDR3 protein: CASSEGVGGFF